What follows is one T cell receptor beta chain and its context. Germline trimming cut 3 bases from V and 4 bases from J; bases unmatched to any gene: 4. Germline CDR1 is SGHRS and CDR2 is YFSETQ. This CDR3 comprises 14 residues. The sample originates from a study of blood T cell repertoires in COVID-19. The overall study: From the United States, Italy and Spain came samples of acute and convalescent COVID-19.

The authors' processing: Amplification of reference gene primers was used by the study to estimate nucleated cell counts. Here immunoSEQ multiplex PCR was the method, and the copy in TCRdb shows in-frame clones only, minus some. The DNA gave D and trimming, while V, J and clone size come from that table. The sample lists some 160,000 clones, around 80% occurring once. All enrollees were roughly 18 to 89 years old and from about 24 US areas. Cohort 3 donors were reported recovered after two negative PCRs, clearance, or symptom resolution. This sequence originates from a woman in her fifties or sixties who had recovered from COVID-19. The specimen sequenced was PBMCs or T cells enriched from blood (not recorded which). The rearrangement links TRBV5-1 to TRBJ2-1; 7 bases align to TRBD1. The DNA for the CDR3 is TGCGCCAGCAGCTACGGGACAGATTACAATGAGCAGTTCTTC. Residues: CASSYGTDYNEQFF.